The 9 T cell receptor beta chains listed next were all sequenced from one sample in a study of T cells after somatic rescue of genetic block. Data came from immunoSEQ multiplex PCR; TCRdb stores just in-frame clones and leaves some out. The table includes about 110,000 clones, 75% to 95% detected once. The sequenced sample consisted of peripheral blood mononuclear cells (PBMCs). These receptors were collected from a woman aged 18-29 years.

The J gene is TRBJ2-3, the V gene TRBV5-1; perhaps TRBD1 as D (6 bases). Looked up from germline, CDR1 is SGHRS and CDR2 is YFSETQ. The V end was cut by 4 bases, the J end by 0 bases, with 15 bases between. This CDR3 contains 16 residues. Written as DNA, the CDR3 is TGCGCCAGCAGCCGACAGGTGATCCCTAGCACAGATACGCAGTATTTT. This encodes CASSRQVIPSTDTQYF.

V usage is TRBV10-3 and J usage is TRBJ1-3; no definite D call. The CDR3 covers 14 residues. The germline V gene has CDR1 ENHRY and CDR2 SYGVKD. The V end was cut by 0 bases, the J end by 3 bases, with 6 bases between. As DNA, the CDR3 is TGTGCCATCAGTGAGTCACACGGTGGAAACACCATATATTTT. This encodes CAISESHGGNTIYF.

This clone appeared a few times. This sequence joins TRBV5-1 and TRBJ2-7, with 7 bases aligning to TRBD1. Per germline, CDR1 SGHRS and CDR2 YFSETQ. J lost 0 bases, V lost 4 bases, and 10 bases had no gene match. The CDR3 covers 16 residues. The CDR3 region has the DNA TGCGCCAGCAGCGCAGAACAGGGGCCTGCCTCCTACGAGCAGTACTTC. It specifies CASSAEQGPASYEQYF.

The chain carries TRBV4-2 and TRBJ2-1, with D maybe TRBD2 (6 bases). Germline values: CDR1 LGHNA, CDR2 YNFKEQ. The CDR3 sequence is 12 residues long. Trimming cost V 4 bases and J 12 bases, with 13 bases left between them. The CDR3 nucleotides are TGTGCCAGCAGCCCCCAGGAGGGGAGGCAGTTCTTC. Encoded protein: CASSPQEGRQFF.

The rearrangement links TRBV2 to TRBJ1-5, with D possibly TRBD1 on 5 matching bases. V was clipped by 10 bases and J by 0 bases, with 25 bases between them. The CDR3 runs to 18 residues. CDR1 SNHLY and CDR2 FYNNEI come from the germline V gene. The DNA of the CDR3 is TGTGCCAACCTCTCATCGGTCCAGGGAGACGGTAGCAATCAGCCCCAGCATTTT. It is translated as CANLSSVQGDGSNQPQHF.

This clone was observed a handful of times. The chain has TRBV5-4 and TRBJ1-5, with TRBD1 as a possible D gene (5 bases). The V gene lost 0 bases and the J gene lost 7 bases, with 11 bases spanning the gap. From germline, CDR1 is SGHNT and CDR2 YYREEE (reference sequence). This CDR3 contains 14 residues. The CDR3: CASSLAGTGQPQHF. DNA for the CDR3: TGTGCCAGCAGCTTGGCCGGGACGGGCCAGCCCCAGCATTTT.

This clone was recorded only once. V is TRBV5-6 and J is TRBJ1-6; no clear D gene. V was cut by 5 bases and J by 4 bases, with 13 bases left in between. This CDR3 is 15 amino acids long. Germline CDR1 reads SGHDT; CDR2 reads YYEEEE. Here the CDR3 reads CASRLLTRYNSPLHF. CDR3 sequence (DNA): TGTGCCAGCAGACTGTTGACCCGATATAATTCACCCCTCCACTTT.

The J gene is TRBJ1-6, the V gene TRBV18; D might be TRBD1 (5 bases). This CDR3 is 13 amino acids long. V was cut by 3 bases and J by 10 bases, with 10 bases left in between. The germline V gene encodes CDR1 KGHSH and CDR2 LQKENI. As DNA, the CDR3 is TGTGCCAGCTCACCGGGGCAGGACTCACCCCTCCACTTT. Amino acid sequence: CASSPGQDSPLHF. Full variable domain (missing parts from reference TRBV18 and TRBJ1-6): NAGVMQNPRHLVRRRGQEARLRCSPMKGHSHVYWYRQLPEEGLKFMVYLQKENIIDESGMPKERFSAEFPKEGPSILRIQQVVRGDSAAYFCASSPGQDSPLHFGNGTRLTVT.

This CDR3 reads CASSGLAGSDTQYF. The CDR3 DNA sequence: TGTGCCAGTAGTGGACTAGCGGGTTCCGATACGCAGTATTTT. The rearrangement joins TRBV19 to TRBJ2-3; TRBD2 aligns across 11 bases. The CDR3 has 14 residues. CDR1 LNHDA and CDR2 SQIVND come from the germline V gene (reference sequence). The V gene end was trimmed by 5 bases and the J gene end by 6 bases; junction bases not matched to a gene: 4.